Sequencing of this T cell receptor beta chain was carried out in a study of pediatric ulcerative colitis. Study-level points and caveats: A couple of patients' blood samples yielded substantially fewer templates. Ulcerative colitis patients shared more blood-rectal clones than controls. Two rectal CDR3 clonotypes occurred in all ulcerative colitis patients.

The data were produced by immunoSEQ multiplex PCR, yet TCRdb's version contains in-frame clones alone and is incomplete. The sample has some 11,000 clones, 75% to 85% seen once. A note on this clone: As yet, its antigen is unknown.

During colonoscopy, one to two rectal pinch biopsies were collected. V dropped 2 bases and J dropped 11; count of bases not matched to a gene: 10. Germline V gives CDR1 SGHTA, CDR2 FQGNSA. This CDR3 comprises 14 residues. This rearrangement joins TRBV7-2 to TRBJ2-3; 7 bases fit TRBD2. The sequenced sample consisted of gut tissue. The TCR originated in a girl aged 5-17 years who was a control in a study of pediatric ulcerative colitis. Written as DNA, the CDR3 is TGTGCCAGCAGCTTAACAAGCGGGGAGTCTTTGCAGTATTTT. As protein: CASSLTSGESLQYF.